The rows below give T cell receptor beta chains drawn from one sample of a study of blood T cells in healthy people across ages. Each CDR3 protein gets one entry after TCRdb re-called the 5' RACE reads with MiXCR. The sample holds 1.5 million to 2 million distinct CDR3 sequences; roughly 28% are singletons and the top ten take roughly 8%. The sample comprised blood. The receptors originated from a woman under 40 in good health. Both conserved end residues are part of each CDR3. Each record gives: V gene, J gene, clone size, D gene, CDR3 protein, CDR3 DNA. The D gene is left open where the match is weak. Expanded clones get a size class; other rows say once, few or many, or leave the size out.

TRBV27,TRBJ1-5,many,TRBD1,CASSDRGREPQHF,TGTGCCAGCAGCGACAGGGGGCGGGAGCCCCAGCATTTT
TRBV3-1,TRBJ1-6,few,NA,CASSRMGADNSPLHF,TGTGCCAGCAGCCGGATGGGGGCAGATAATTCACCCCTCCACTTT
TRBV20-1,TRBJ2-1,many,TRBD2,CSASREGPYNEQFF,TGCAGTGCTAGCAGGGAGGGCCCCTACAATGAGCAGTTCTTC
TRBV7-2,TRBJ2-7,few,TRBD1,CASSPSGQVMGEQYF,TGTGCCAGCAGCCCGTCGGGACAGGTGATGGGCGAGCAGTACTTC
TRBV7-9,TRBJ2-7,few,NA,CTSTGDSRRSEQYF,TGTACCAGCACCGGGGACTCCCGGCGTTCCGAGCAGTACTTC
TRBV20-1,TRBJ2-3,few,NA,CSARVLLSTDTQYF,TGCAGTGCTAGGGTCCTCCTGAGCACAGATACGCAGTATTTT
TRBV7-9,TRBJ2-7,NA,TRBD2,CASAIGEGNFEQYF,TGTGCCAGCGCGATAGGGGAGGGAAATTTCGAGCAGTACTTC
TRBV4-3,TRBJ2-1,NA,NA,CASSQETPSYNEQFF,TGCGCCAGCAGCCAGGAGACTCCATCCTACAATGAGCAGTTCTTC
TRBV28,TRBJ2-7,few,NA,CASSSPSRGGTYEQYF,TGTGCCAGCAGCTCTCCCAGTAGGGGGGGAACCTACGAGCAGTACTTC
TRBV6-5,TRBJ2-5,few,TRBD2,CASSYSNQRGGMETQYF,TGTGCCAGCAGTTACTCGAATCAGCGGGGGGGGATGGAGACCCAGTACTTC
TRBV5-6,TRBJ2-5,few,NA,CASTPARAGVRTQYF,TGTGCCAGCACCCCGGCAAGGGCCGGAGTTAGGACCCAGTACTTC
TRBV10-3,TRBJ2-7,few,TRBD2,CAIRDGTSGYEQYF,TGTGCCATCAGGGACGGGACTAGCGGGTACGAGCAGTACTTC
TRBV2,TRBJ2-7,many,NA,CASSEAESPRGEQYF,TGTGCCAGCAGTGAAGCGGAGAGTCCGCGGGGTGAGCAGTACTTC
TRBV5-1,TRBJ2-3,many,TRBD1,CASSLGQATDTQYF,TGTGCCAGCAGTCTCGGACAGGCCACAGATACGCAGTATTTT
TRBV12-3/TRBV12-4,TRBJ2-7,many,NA,CASSLSGRGGEQYF,TGTGCCAGCAGTTTATCCGGCAGGGGTGGGGAGCAGTACTTC
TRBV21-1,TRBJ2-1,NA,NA,CASSKAPDEQFF,TGTGCCAGCAGCAAAGCGCCGGATGAGCAGTTCTTC
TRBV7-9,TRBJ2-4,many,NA,CASSRNFGRGSGAKNIQYF,TGTGCCAGCAGCCGCAATTTCGGTCGCGGGTCGGGGGCCAAAAACATTCAGTACTTC
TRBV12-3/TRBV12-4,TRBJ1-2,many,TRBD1,CASGDRGHHTF,TGTGCCAGCGGGGACAGGGGGCACCACACCTTC
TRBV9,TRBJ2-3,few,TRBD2,CTSSVTSGRSTDTQYF,TGTACCAGCAGCGTGACTAGCGGGCGTAGCACAGATACGCAGTATTTT
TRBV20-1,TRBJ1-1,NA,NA,CSATGARNTEAFF,TGCAGTGCCACCGGGGCCCGCAACACTGAAGCTTTCTTT
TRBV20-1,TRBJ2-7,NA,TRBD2,CSARDFSGKGFDEQYF,TGCAGTGCCCGTGACTTTAGCGGGAAGGGGTTCGACGAGCAGTACTTC
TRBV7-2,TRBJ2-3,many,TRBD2,CASSSGLAGGTDTQYF,TGTGCCAGCAGCTCGGGACTAGCGGGAGGCACAGATACGCAGTATTTT
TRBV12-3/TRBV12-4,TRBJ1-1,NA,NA,CASSSQLMNTEAFF,TGTGCCAGCAGTTCGCAGCTCATGAACACTGAAGCTTTCTTT
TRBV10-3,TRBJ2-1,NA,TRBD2,CAISMDSGGTYNEQFF,TGTGCCATCAGTATGGACAGCGGGGGAACCTACAATGAGCAGTTCTTC
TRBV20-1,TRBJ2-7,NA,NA,CSAAIRGLPSYEQYF,TGCAGTGCCGCCATCCGAGGACTTCCTTCCTACGAGCAGTACTTC
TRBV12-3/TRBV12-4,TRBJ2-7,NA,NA,CASSPQWGPYEQYF,TGTGCCAGCAGCCCGCAGTGGGGTCCCTACGAGCAGTACTTC
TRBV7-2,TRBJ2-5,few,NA,CASSLGSWASKETQYF,TGTGCCAGCAGCTTAGGTAGTTGGGCTTCTAAAGAGACCCAGTACTTC
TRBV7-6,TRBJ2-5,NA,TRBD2,CASSFGTSGMGRETQYF,TGTGCCAGCAGCTTTGGGACTAGCGGGATGGGGAGGGAGACCCAGTACTTC
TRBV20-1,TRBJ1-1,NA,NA,CSASLGRISHTEAFF,TGCAGTGCTAGTTTAGGGAGGATTTCGCACACTGAAGCTTTCTTT
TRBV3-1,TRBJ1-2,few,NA,CASSQFPSGGSGYTF,TGTGCCAGCAGCCAATTCCCGTCTGGTGGGAGTGGCTACACCTTC
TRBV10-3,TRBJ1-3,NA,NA,CAISEGPGVGNTIYF,TGTGCCATCAGTGAAGGGCCCGGAGTCGGGAACACCATATATTTT
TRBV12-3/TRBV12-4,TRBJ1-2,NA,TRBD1,CVSSRTGDGYTF,TGTGTCAGCAGCCGGACAGGGGATGGCTACACCTTC
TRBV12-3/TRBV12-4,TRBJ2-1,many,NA,CASSFVGLHEQFF,TGTGCCAGCAGTTTTGTGGGGTTGCATGAGCAGTTCTTC
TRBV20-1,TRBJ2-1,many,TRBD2,CSVKALAGAYNEQFF,TGCAGTGTTAAGGCCTTAGCGGGGGCCTACAATGAGCAGTTCTTC
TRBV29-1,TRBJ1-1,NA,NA,CSVRGTSLAEAFF,TGCAGCGTCCGGGGGACGAGTCTCGCTGAAGCTTTCTTT
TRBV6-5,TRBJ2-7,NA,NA,CASSNTHEQYF,TGTGCCAGCAGTAACACCCACGAGCAGTACTTC
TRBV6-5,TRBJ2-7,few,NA,CASRSNYYEQYF,TGTGCCAGCAGGTCTAATTACTACGAGCAGTACTTC
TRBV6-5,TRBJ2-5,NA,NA,CASSGLAQSETQYF,TGTGCCAGCAGCGGACTCGCCCAATCGGAGACCCAGTACTTC
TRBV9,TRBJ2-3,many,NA,CASSVGATDTQYF,TGTGCCAGCAGCGTAGGTGCCACAGATACGCAGTATTTT
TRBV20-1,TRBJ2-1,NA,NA,CSASGQPPQETQFF,TGCAGTGCTAGTGGACAGCCACCCCAAGAGACCCAGTTCTTC
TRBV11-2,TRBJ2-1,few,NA,CASSWITGYNEQFF,TGTGCCAGCAGCTGGATAACGGGATACAATGAGCAGTTCTTC
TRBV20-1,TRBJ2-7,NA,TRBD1,CSARDFTGGDEQYF,TGCAGTGCTAGAGATTTTACAGGGGGCGACGAGCAGTACTTC
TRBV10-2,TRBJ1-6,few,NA,CASGDSYLHF,TGCGCCAGCGGAGACAGCTATCTCCACTTT